This T cell receptor (beta chain) was captured by sequencing in a study of cytomegalovirus exposure and HLA in healthy donors (dated by TCRdb to the late 2010s). Background on the whole study: An earlier analysis of 587 of the donors reported over 250 Gb of sequence data and about 120 million unique TCR beta sequences obtained from about 179 million T cells. The study combined high-throughput TCR immunosequencing, statistical association of individual TCRs with disease status, and machine learning to predict cytomegalovirus infection status. About 300 gigabases of sequencing data and 70 million to 100 million unique TCR sequences were included in an early release covering around 600 HLA-typed donors. An earlier analysis of about 620 of the donors applied high-throughput TCR beta sequencing to assess whether each TCR beta V gene segment acted as functional or pseudogenic. The study used immunosequencing to profile the T cell repertoires of about 670 subjects and linked those repertoires to cytomegalovirus serostatus. Roughly 5 DR-DQ haplotypes were handled as single units for association and clustering, since linkage in the cohort was strong. Typing coverage differed by locus: A, B, C, DRB1 and DQB1 were typed in roughly 620-640 donors, DQA1 in about 500, DPA1 in some 610, and DPB1 in 472. In a later analysis, previously published TCR beta repertoires from 550 to 750 donors were re-analyzed and high-resolution HLA genotyping was added so that TCR occurrence patterns could be studied. Every discovery cohort repertoire had been produced on one sequencing platform. In the later analysis, no new phenotypic data were used to find candidate immune exposures; instead, reliance was placed on TCR beta sequences and their occurrence across donors. In addition to the first cohort of several hundred subjects, a separate validation cohort of about 120 different subjects was used. Class I and class II HLA loci were covered by the typing at four-digit resolution. The study aimed to test whether signatures of past pathogen exposure could be identified by cataloging public T cell receptors. On average, around 240,000 unique TCR beta nucleotide sequences were sequenced per donor among 300 to 500 genotyped donors of the cohort, with roughly 18% of those sequences being non-productive. Genome-wide SNP genotypes for about 55% of the roughly 670 donors were used in a later genetic analysis, which treated that subset as a discovery cohort. The genetic ancestry cluster associated with self-reported Caucasian donors included around four fifths of the roughly 400 genotyped donors. Donor age, sex, ethnicity and CMV serostatus were collected together with the repertoire data.

Beyond this particular receptor, the publication reports: According to a later analysis, most CMV-associated TCR beta chains appeared to be HLA-restricted, and the HLA associations seemed to be driven largely by CMV exposure. A cluster of highly shared sequence variants was judged likely to represent a technical artifact of the sequencing pipeline. A few of the identified cytomegalovirus-associated TCR beta chains were confirmed in vitro to be specific for cytomegalovirus antigens. A further reported finding was that TCR beta sequences accurately predicted the HLA-A and HLA-B alleles for most subjects in the first cohort. Most TCR sequences were seen in very few donors, while some public TCRs were found in many individuals. A later analysis reported that several top co-occurrence clusters appeared linked to parvovirus B19, influenza, CMV and Epstein-Barr virus. V-gene and J-gene trimming of TCR beta chains was associated with a missense DCLRE1C variant in a later genetic analysis, and the association was replicated in an independent cohort. Specific HLA alleles were associated with 18,000 or so TCR beta sequences at a false discovery rate of 0.05 in a later analysis. The presence/absence analyses assumed that sequencing depth was roughly uniform across donors, and that assumption may not be true. The authors suggested that the approach could potentially be extended to other disease states and immunological phenotypes. According to a later genetic analysis, donors in an Asian-associated ancestry cluster had fewer N-insertions in productive TCRs than the roughly 670-donor mean. In a later analysis, HLA-associated TCR beta chains showed more clonal expansion and lower generation probabilities than non-associated chains that were equally common. CMV serostatus was the only immune exposure information available for the cohort. The study gave a list of about 160 TCR beta chains associated with cytomegalovirus. Linkage disequilibrium might explain the correlated functional status among segregating V segments, but an unknown experimental factor could not be ruled out. The cohort was sequenced for TCR beta chains only, and without alpha or paired-chain data the features that could be detected were limited. Because the 87-base-pair reads could not distinguish some IMGT-functional V segments, including TRBV6-2 and TRBV6-3, those segments were excluded. Strong co-occurrence of HLA alleles, especially DR and DQ, made assigning TCR associations to individual alleles difficult. In a later analysis, TCR association rates were found to vary across HLA loci, with the most associated TCRs seen for DRB1 alleles and the fewest for HLA-C alleles. The earlier analysis of some 560 of the donors excluded 15 to 20 rarely observed V segments, including chromosome 9 orphons, because counts were too low. The classifier was reported to diagnose cytomegalovirus status with high specificity and sensitivity in both the original and validation cohorts. Because some donors lacked HLA typing at each locus, the association tests relied only on the typed subset. In an earlier analysis of some 640 of the donors, most TCR beta V segments were observed in productive rearrangements about 90% or about 30% of the time, broadly matching IMGT annotations.

In total, about 650 healthy bone marrow donors made up the cohort. All cohort members were sampled while nominally healthy, although unrecorded immune exposures were likely present. The donor was CMV seropositive and was included in the group of approximately 310 seropositive cohort members. A peripheral blood sample was collected from each donor, and TCR beta sequencing was performed on peripheral blood mononuclear cells. Genomic DNA extraction from the blood cell samples was performed with the Qiagen DNeasy Blood Extraction Kit. The library was made by the immunoSEQ multiplex PCR assay. For the multiplex PCR, a mixture combining 60 forward primers for TCR Vbeta segments and 13 reverse primers for TCR Jbeta segments was used. Amplification of the CDR3 region of rearranged TCR beta genes was performed with a multiplex PCR assay on genomic DNA. On the Illumina HiSeq System, the amplified TCR beta libraries were sequenced as 87-base-pair reads. The paper's processing steps were these. A later analysis tallied roughly 76 million unique TCR beta chains across the 650 to 750 repertoires, and around 10 million of those chains were shared by two or more donors. To remove PCR and sequencing errors, raw reads were error-corrected and collapsed into unique sequences using a nearest-neighbor algorithm that merged closely related sequences. To assign V, D and J gene segments, CDR3 sequences were aligned to IMGT reference sequences. For a sequence to be retained, a match of at least six nucleotides was required to both a V gene segment and a J gene segment. Rearrangements were called productive when the CDR3 lacked stop codons and stayed in frame with V and J; all others were non-productive. Following IMGT convention, CDR3 was defined as the stretch from the second conserved V-encoded cysteine to the conserved J-encoded phenylalanine. In an earlier analysis of roughly 610 of the donors, sequences lacking an unambiguous match to a single V gene segment were excluded. An earlier analysis of roughly 590 of the donors called V segments functional above 56.7% productive rearrangements and segregating when the between-donor standard deviation exceeded 5%. A statistical classification framework was built for diagnosing cytomegalovirus status from the catalog of TCR beta chain sequences. A later analysis assigned V and J genes by comparing TCR nucleotide sequences with IMGT/GENE-DB human TR gene sequences. The TCRdist pipeline was used in a later analysis to assign CDR3 sequences and most-parsimonious VDJ recombination scenarios. In a later analysis, each TCR beta chain was defined by its CDR3 amino acid sequence together with its V-gene family, and reads lacking a unique V-gene family were excluded. As a way to deal with suspected cross-contamination and a sequencing artifact, a later analysis dropped over 550 nucleotide sequences that were highly shared and had low generation probability. In a later analysis, a clonal expansion index was calculated for each public chain from normalized within-repertoire ranks of inferred template counts. A later analysis computed generation probabilities with a VDJ recombination model fitted to out-of-frame rearrangements, and checked the results against IGoR. In a later analysis, TCR-TCR, TCR-HLA and TCR-CMV co-occurrence was scored with hypergeometric tests, and a repertoire-size bias correction was applied to TCR pairs. To estimate false discovery rates, a later analysis permuted the HLA or CMV assignments 20 times. In a later analysis, co-occurring TCRs were grouped with DBSCAN, and TCRdist sequence similarity was added when clustering was performed within HLA-allele-positive subsets. Repertoires with fewer than 30,000 or more than 120,000 public chains were left out of co-occurrence clustering, as were roughly five repertoires with anomalous nucleotide sharing. Entries here come from immuneACCESS through TCRdb and include only in-frame sequences with V and J called. Some clones fail to appear in such tables; in the studies checked, an unresolved V gene covers under half of the shortfall, and the cause of the remainder is unknown. Clonal size and the V and J genes are those of that table, whereas D and trimming came from the DNA. This sample lists roughly 120,000 clones; roughly four fifths were detected once. The ten largest make up roughly 13% of the sample.

There are 15 amino acids in the CDR3, from cysteine to phenylalanine inclusive. CDR3 DNA is the only sequence kept; it has 45 bases, read in frame from the first base. Looking up the germline V gene yields CDR1 KGHSH and CDR2 LQKENI. V gives up 3 bases and J gives up 6 bases, and the segment between their germline ends measures 14 bases. Note on this clone: Its antigen is still unknown. Base qualities are not at hand, and no much larger clone is one base apart.

Recombination joined TRBV18 with TRBJ2-2; the D gene is perhaps TRBD2, from 6 matching bases. Sequencing was done on a sample of PBMCs. This TCR came from a woman in her sixties or seventies in good health and CMV-seropositive. The CDR3 loop reads CASSPRPGRSGELFF. The DNA reads TGTGCCAGCTCACCGCGGCCGGGGAGGTCCGGGGAGCTGTTTTTT.